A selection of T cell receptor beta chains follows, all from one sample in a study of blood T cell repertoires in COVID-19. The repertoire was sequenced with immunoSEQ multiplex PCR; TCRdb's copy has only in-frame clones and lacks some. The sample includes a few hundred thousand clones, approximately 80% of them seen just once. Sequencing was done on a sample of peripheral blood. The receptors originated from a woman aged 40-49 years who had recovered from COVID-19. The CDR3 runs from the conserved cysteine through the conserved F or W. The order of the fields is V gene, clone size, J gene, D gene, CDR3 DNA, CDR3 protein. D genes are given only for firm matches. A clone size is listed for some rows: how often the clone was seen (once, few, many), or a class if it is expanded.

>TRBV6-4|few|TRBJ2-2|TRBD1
TGTGCCAGCAAACAGGGGAGGAACACCGGGGAGCTGTTTTTT
CASKQGRNTGELFF
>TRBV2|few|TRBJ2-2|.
TGTGCCAGCACTCTGGACGGGAGGAACACCGGGGAGCTGTTTTTT
CASTLDGRNTGELFF
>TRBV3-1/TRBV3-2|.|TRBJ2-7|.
TGTGCCAGCAGCTTTTGGGGGGGGCACGAGCAGTACTTC
CASSFWGGHEQYF
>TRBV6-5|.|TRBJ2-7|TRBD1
TGTGCCAGCAGTCTCGACAGGGCATACGAGCAGTACTTC
CASSLDRAYEQYF
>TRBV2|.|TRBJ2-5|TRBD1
TGTGCCAGCAGCGACGAAGGGACAGCCCAAGAGACCCAGTACTTC
CASSDEGTAQETQYF
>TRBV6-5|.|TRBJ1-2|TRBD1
TGTGCCAGCAAATGGGACAGCTATGGCTACACCTTC
CASKWDSYGYTF
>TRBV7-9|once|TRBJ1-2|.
TGTGCCAGCAGCATTCCGGGACTGCTCCCCTACACCTTC
CASSIPGLLPYTF
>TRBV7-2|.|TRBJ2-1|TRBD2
TGTGCCAGCAGCTTAGCTTCTAGCGGAGCTCATTATGAGCAGTTCTTC
CASSLASSGAHYEQFF
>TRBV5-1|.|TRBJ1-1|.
TGCGCCAGCAGCTTAATGGGGAATACAGGGATAGGCACTGAAGCTTTCTTT
CASSLMGNTGIGTEAFF
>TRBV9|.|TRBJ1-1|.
TGTGCCAGCAGCGTAGCTGGGAGCACTGAAGCTTTCTTT
CASSVAGSTEAFF
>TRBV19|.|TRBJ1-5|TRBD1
TGTGCCAGTAGTAAACCACAGGGGGACTATAGCAATCAGCCCCAGCATTTT
CASSKPQGDYSNQPQHF
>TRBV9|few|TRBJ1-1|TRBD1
TGTGCCAGCAGCGATCCCAACAGGGGAGAAGCTTTCTTT
CASSDPNRGEAFF
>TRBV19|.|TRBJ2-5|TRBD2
TGTGCCAGTAGTATGGGGCCAGCGGGGGCGGGGGAGACCCAGTACTTC
CASSMGPAGAGETQYF
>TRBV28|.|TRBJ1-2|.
TGTGCCAGCAGTTTTCAAGGGGTCGGCTACACCTTC
CASSFQGVGYTF
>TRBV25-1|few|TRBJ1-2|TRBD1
TGTGCCAGCAGGGGGACAGGACATAACTATGGCTACACCTTC
CASRGTGHNYGYTF
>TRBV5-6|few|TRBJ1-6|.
TGTGCCAGCAGCGGACAACAGGGTTTCTATAATTCACCCCTCCACTTT
CASSGQQGFYNSPLHF
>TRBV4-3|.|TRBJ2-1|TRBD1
TGCGCCAGCAGCCAACATACAGGGGACAGCGCCGGGTATGAGCAGTTCTTC
CASSQHTGDSAGYEQFF
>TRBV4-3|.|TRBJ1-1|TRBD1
TGCGCCAGCAGCTTCGCAGGGGGCTCGAAAGCTTTCTTT
CASSFAGGSKAFF
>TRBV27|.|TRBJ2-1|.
TGTGCCAGCAGTTTATACCAGGGGGGCCAGTTCTTC
CASSLYQGGQFF
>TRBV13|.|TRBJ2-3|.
TGTGCCAGCAGCTTAGCGTACGGACTGATAAATACGCAGTATTTT
CASSLAYGLINTQYF
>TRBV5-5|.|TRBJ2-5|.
TGTGCCAGCAGCTTGGCCTATAATTTAGGAGGAGGAGAGACCCAGTACTTC
CASSLAYNLGGGETQYF
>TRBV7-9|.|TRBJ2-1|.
TGTGCCAGCAGCTTATGGGCAGATGAGCAGTTCTTC
CASSLWADEQFF
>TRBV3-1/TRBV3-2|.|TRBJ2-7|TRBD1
TGTGCCAGCAGCCAAGGGACAGGGAGCTCCTACGAGCAGTACTTC
CASSQGTGSSYEQYF
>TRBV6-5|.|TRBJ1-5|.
TGTGCCAGCACAGGAGGGGTACGTGGCAATCAGCCCCAGCATTTT
CASTGGVRGNQPQHF
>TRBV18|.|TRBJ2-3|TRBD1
TGTGCCAGCTCACCATGGTCTCCGGGACAGGGGATAACAGATACGCAGTATTTT
CASSPWSPGQGITDTQYF
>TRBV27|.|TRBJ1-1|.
TGTGCCAGCAGTTTATCGATCGGTAGTGGGCACACTGAAGCTTTCTTT
CASSLSIGSGHTEAFF
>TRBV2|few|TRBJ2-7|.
TGTGCCAGCCAACTGGGACATACCCTCTACGAGCAGTACTTC
CASQLGHTLYEQYF
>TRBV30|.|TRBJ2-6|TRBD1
TGTGCCTGGAGTGGAGGGGGCTCGGCCAACGTCCTGACTTTC
CAWSGGGSANVLTF
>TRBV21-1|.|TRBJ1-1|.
TGTGCCAGCAGCAAACCGGGGGGCAGGAGGAACACTGAAGCTTTCTTT
CASSKPGGRRNTEAFF